This T cell receptor beta chain originates from a study of PD-1 blockade in classical Hodgkin lymphoma. Study-level background: The study gave patients nivolumab 3 mg/kg intravenously every 2 weeks. Study-level results: Although disease activity or prior therapy may be involved, causes of the repertoire differences remain undefined.

All patients experienced relapse after autologous stem cell transplantation, and brentuximab vedotin exposure was variable. Some clones are missing from TCRdb's copy, which holds only in-frame ones; the method was immunoSEQ multiplex PCR. The sample has 35,000 to 50,000 clones; approximately 83% are singletons. V lost 2 bases and J lost 3; bases outside the gene matches: 6. The germline gives CDR1 LNHDA, CDR2 SQIVND (reference sequence). The CDR3 has 15 amino acids. On this clone itself: What it binds is unknown.

The V call is TRBV19, the J call TRBJ2-7; 8 bases map to TRBD1. The origin of this receptor is a human donor with classical Hodgkin lymphoma. The source material was peripheral blood mononuclear cells (PBMCs), sampled at baseline. Written as DNA, the CDR3 is TGTGCCAGTAGTATACAAGCGACAGGGGTCTACGAGCAGTACTTC. It is translated as CASSIQATGVYEQYF.